These 4 T cell receptor beta chains were all obtained from the same sample, sequenced in a study of radiotherapy plus CTLA-4 blockade in lung cancer. Only in-frame clones appear in the TCRdb table, and some are missing; sequencing was by immunoSEQ multiplex PCR. The repertoire has 40,000 to 50,000 clones, roughly two thirds of them found once; the top ten carry 3.5%. The material was peripheral blood, obtained from a patient treated with radiotherapy plus ipilimumab. These receptors all come from a human donor with non-small cell lung cancer who had a complete response to radiotherapy plus ipilimumab.

The chain is built from TRBV29-1 and TRBJ1-1; TRBD1 matches at 7 bases. Germline-derived CDR1 and CDR2 are SQVTM and ANQGSEA. This CDR3 region has 13 residues. Trimming removed 8 bases from V and 6 bases from J; junction bases left unmatched: 12. Here the CDR3 reads CSFRDSWNPEAFF. The CDR3 bases are TGCAGCTTCAGGGACAGTTGGAATCCTGAAGCTTTCTTT.

This rearrangement joins TRBV4-3 to TRBJ2-2; D is perhaps TRBD1 (5 bases). The germline V and J ends were trimmed by 3 bases and 6 bases, with 5 bases remaining between them. The V gene's germline CDR1 is LGHNA and CDR2 YSLEER. The length of the CDR3 is 12 residues. CDR3 coding DNA: TGCGCCAGCAGCCACAGGGCCGGGGAGCTGTTTTTT. This encodes CASSHRAGELFF.

V and J are TRBV30 and TRBJ1-1; D remains unclear. CDR1 and CDR2 from the germline V gene are GTSNPN and SVGIG (reference sequence). The CDR3 consists of 15 residues. The V gene lost 3 bases and the J gene lost 1 base, with 15 bases spanning the gap. The CDR3, as DNA: TGTGCCTGGAGATATCGGAGACTCACGAACACTGAAGCTTTCTTT. Residues: CAWRYRRLTNTEAFF.

Only one count was recorded for this clone. The chain uses TRBV5-5 and TRBJ1-1; tentative D call: TRBD1 (6 bases). Germline V lookup: CDR1 SGHKS, CDR2 YYEKEE (reference sequence). The CDR3 has 15 residues. With 4 bases removed from V and 6 bases from J, the gap between germline ends came to 19 bases. CDR3 loop: CASSDVYTGTAEAFF. The CDR3 DNA reads as TGTGCCAGCAGCGATGTTTACACAGGGACGGCTGAAGCTTTCTTT.